The next 2 T cell receptor beta chains were all read from a single sample in a study of technical replicates of blood from a handful of donors. The table came from immunoSEQ multiplex PCR; TCRdb's copy has only in-frame clones and leaves some out. The sample has 90,000 or so clones; approximately 95% are singletons. The sequencing sample was made of T cells isolated from PBMCs. These receptors all come from a human donor in good health.

This clone was observed a single time. The V call is TRBV6-5, the J call TRBJ2-2; possibly TRBD1 for D (6 bases). Looked up from germline, CDR1 is MNHEY and CDR2 is SVGAGI. The germline V and J ends were trimmed by 2 bases and 1 base, with 8 bases remaining between them. This CDR3 is built from 15 residues. The CDR3: CASSYATGNTGELFF. CDR3 nucleotides: TGTGCCAGCAGTTACGCGACAGGGAACACCGGGGAGCTGTTTTTT.

This clone was recorded a few times. V gene TRBV27 combines with J gene TRBJ2-1; TRBD2 might be the D (6 bases). Trimming pared 2 bases from V and 1 base from J, leaving 12 bases between. Germline V gene data show CDR1 as MNHEY and CDR2 as SMNVEV (reference sequence). This CDR3 spans 16 amino acids. The DNA of the CDR3 is TGTGCCAGCAGTTTAAGTAGCGGTCTTTCCTACAATGAGCAGTTCTTC. Protein product: CASSLSSGLSYNEQFF.